The text below deals with one TCR beta chain. Its target is not known. This sample was taken from a study of cytomegalovirus exposure and HLA in healthy donors. Overall study findings and caveats: Relative to the approximately 700-donor mean, N-insertions were reportedly fewer in an Asian-associated ancestry cluster in a later analysis.

The PCR made use of 60 Vbeta and 13 Jbeta primers. Clones were read by immunoSEQ multiplex PCR, and TCRdb kept only the in-frame ones, dropping some. The sample comprises about 90,000 clones, about 87% of which are singletons, and around 2.3% rests with the top ten. Trimming took 5 bases from V and 9 from J; bases not matched to a gene: 8. The CDR3 has 13 residues. CDR1 and CDR2 from the germline V gene are PRHDT and FYEKMQ (reference sequence). This TCR was recovered from a man in his late teens or twenties in good health and CMV-seronegative. Material for sequencing was PBMCs. The rearrangement joins TRBV13 to TRBJ2-7; 9 bases are a match to TRBD2. The DNA of the CDR3 is TGTGCCAGCAGCAAGCGGGAGGCCGGCGGGCAGTACTTC. This codes for CASSKREAGGQYF.